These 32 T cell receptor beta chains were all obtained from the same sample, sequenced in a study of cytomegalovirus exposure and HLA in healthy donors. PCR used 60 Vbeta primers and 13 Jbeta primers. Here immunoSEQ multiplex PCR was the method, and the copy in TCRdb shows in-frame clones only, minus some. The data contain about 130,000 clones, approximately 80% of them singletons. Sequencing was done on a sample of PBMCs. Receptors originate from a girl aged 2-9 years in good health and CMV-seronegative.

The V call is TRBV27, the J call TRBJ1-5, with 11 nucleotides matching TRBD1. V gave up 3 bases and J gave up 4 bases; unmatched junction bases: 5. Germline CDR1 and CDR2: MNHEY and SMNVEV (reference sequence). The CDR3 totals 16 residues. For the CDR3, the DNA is TGTGCCAGCAGTTTCACCGGACAGGGGGCTAATCAGCCCCAGCATTTT. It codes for CASSFTGQGANQPQHF.

The CDR3 protein is CASSSSGGVSEQFF. In nucleotides, the CDR3 is TGTGCCAGCAGCTCCAGCGGGGGGGTTAGTGAGCAGTTCTTC. This sequence joins TRBV9 and TRBJ2-1; 10 nucleotides agree with TRBD2. The trim removed 4 bases at V and 9 bases at J, leaving 7 bases unmatched. This CDR3 contains 14 residues. Germline CDR1 reads SGDLS; CDR2 reads YYNGEE.

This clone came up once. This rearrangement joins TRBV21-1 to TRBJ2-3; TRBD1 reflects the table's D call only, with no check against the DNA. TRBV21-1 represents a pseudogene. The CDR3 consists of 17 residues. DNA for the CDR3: TGTGCCAGCCCCAAGGGGACCGGGACAGGGCGCACAGATACGCAGTATTTT. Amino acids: CASPKGTGTGRTDTQYF.

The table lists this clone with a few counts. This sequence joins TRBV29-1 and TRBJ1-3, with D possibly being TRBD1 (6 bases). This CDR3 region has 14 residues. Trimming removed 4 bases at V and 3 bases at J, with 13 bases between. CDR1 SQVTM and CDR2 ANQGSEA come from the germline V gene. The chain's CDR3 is CSVGGPQVGNTIYF. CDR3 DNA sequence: TGCAGCGTTGGGGGGCCGCAAGTTGGAAACACCATATATTTT.

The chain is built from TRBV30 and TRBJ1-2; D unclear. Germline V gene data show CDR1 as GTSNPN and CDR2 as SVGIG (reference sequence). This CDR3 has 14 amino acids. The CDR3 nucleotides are TGTGCAAACAACGCGGGTCTAAGGGATGGTGGCTACACCTTC. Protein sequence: CANNAGLRDGGYTF.

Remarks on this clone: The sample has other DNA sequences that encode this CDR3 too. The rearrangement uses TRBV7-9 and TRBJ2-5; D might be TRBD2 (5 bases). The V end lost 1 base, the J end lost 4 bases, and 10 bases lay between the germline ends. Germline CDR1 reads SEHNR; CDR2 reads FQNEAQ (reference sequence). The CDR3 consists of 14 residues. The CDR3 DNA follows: TGTGCCAGCAGCTTAGTAGCGACCCCAGAGACCCAGTACTTC. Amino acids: CASSLVATPETQYF. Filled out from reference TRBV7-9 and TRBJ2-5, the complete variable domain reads DTGVSQNPRHKITKRGQNVTFRCDPISEHNRLYWYRQTLGQGPEFLTYFQNEAQLEKSRLLSDRFSAERPKGSFSTLEIQRTEQGDSAMYLCASSLVATPETQYFGPGTRLLVL.

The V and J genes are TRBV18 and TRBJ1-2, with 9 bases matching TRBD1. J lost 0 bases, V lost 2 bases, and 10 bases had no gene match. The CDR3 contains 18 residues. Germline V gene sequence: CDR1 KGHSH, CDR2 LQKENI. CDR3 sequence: CASSPTAGQGGTNYGYTF. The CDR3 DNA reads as TGTGCCAGCTCACCAACGGCGGGACAGGGAGGGACTAACTATGGCTACACCTTC.

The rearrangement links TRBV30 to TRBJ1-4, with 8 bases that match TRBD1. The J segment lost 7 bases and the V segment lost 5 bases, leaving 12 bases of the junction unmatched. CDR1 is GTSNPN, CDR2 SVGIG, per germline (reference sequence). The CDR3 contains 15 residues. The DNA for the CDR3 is TGTGCCTGGGCCCCCTCAGGGGGCGGATTTGAAAAACTGTTTTTT. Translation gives CAWAPSGGGFEKLFF. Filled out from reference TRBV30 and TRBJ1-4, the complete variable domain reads SQTIHQWPATLVQPVGSPLSLECTVEGTSNPNLYWYRQAAGRGLQLLFYSVGIGQISSEVPQNLSASRPQDRQFILSSKKLLLSDSGFYLCAWAPSGGGFEKLFFGSGTQLSVL.

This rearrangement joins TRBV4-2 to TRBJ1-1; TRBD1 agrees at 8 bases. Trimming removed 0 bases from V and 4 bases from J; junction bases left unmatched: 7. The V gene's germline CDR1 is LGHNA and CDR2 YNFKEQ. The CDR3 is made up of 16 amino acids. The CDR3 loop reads CASSQESGQGGTEAFF. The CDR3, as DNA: TGTGCCAGCAGCCAAGAGAGCGGACAGGGCGGCACTGAAGCTTTCTTT.

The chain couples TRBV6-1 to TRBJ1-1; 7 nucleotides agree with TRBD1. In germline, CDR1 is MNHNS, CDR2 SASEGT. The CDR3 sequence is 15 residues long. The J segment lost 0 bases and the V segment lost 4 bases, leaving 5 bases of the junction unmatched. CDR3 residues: CASSAGQAMNTEAFF. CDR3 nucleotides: TGTGCCAGCAGTGCTGGACAGGCCATGAACACTGAAGCTTTCTTT.

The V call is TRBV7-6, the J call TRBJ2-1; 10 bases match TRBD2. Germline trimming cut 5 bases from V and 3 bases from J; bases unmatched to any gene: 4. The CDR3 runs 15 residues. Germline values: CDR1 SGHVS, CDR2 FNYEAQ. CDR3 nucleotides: TGTGCCAGCAGCCAGGGACTAGCGCTCTACAATGAGCAGTTCTTC. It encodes CASSQGLALYNEQFF.

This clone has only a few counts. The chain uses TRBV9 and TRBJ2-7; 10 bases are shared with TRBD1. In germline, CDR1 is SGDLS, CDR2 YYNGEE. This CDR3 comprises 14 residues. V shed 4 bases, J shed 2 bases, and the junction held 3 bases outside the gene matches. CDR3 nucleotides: TGTGCCAGCAGCTCCGGGACAGGGGCCTACGAGCAGTACTTC. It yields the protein CASSSGTGAYEQYF.

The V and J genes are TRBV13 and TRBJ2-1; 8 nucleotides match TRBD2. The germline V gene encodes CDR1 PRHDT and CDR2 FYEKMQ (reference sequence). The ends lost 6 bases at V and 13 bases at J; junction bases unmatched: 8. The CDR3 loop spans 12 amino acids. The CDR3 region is CASRGREADQFF. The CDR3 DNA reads TGTGCCAGCAGGGGGCGGGAGGCTGATCAGTTCTTC.

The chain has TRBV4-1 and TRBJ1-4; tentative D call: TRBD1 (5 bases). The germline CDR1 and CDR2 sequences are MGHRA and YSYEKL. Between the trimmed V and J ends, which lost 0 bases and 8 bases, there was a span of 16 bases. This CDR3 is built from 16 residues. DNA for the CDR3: TGCGCCAGCAGCCAAGAGGACGGGGGGGGGAGGGAAAAACTGTTTTTT. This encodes CASSQEDGGGREKLFF.

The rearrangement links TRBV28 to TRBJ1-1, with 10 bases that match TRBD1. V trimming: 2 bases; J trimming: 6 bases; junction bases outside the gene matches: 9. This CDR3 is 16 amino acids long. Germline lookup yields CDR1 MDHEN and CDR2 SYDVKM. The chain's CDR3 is CASSLRDRGDWAEAFF. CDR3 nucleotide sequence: TGTGCCAGCAGTTTACGGGACAGGGGTGATTGGGCTGAAGCTTTCTTT.

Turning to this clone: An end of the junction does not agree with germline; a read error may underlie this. CDR3 amino acids: CASSLGQGTYEQYF. DNA of the CDR3: TGTGCTAGCAGCTTAGGGCAGGGTACCTACGAGCAGTACTTC. The V and J genes are TRBV7-7 and TRBJ2-7; tentative D call: TRBD1 (5 bases). The CDR3 runs 14 residues. The germline CDR1 and CDR2 sequences are SSHAT and FNYEAQ (reference sequence).

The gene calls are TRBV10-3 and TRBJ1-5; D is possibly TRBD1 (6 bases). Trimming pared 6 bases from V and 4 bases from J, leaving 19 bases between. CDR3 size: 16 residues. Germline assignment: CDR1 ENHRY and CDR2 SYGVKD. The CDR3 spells CAISSGEIGLNQPQHF. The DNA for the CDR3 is TGTGCCATCAGCTCAGGGGAGATAGGGCTTAATCAGCCCCAGCATTTT.

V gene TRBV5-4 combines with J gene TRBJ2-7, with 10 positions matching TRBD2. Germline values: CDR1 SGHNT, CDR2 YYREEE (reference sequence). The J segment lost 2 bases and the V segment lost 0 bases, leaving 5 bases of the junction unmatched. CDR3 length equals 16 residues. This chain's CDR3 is CASSLAGSGRAYEQYF. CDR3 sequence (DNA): TGTGCCAGCAGCTTGGCCGGGAGCGGGAGGGCCTACGAGCAGTACTTC. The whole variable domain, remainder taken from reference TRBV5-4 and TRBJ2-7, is ETGVTQSPTHLIKTRGQQVTLRCSSQSGHNTVSWYQQALGQGPQFIFQYYREEENGRGNFPPRFSGLQFPNYSSELNVNALELDDSALYLCASSLAGSGRAYEQYFGPGTRLTVT.

CDR3 nucleotides: TGCGCCAGCAGCCCCGACGACGGGCGGGACTACAATGAGCAGTTCTTC. Its protein is CASSPDDGRDYNEQFF. The chain recombines TRBV5-1 with TRBJ2-1, with a possible D match to TRBD2 (6 bases). CDR1 and CDR2 from the germline V gene are SGHRS and YFSETQ. The CDR3 has 16 residues. Trimming shortened V by 4 bases and J by 3 bases, and 17 bases separated the two germline ends.

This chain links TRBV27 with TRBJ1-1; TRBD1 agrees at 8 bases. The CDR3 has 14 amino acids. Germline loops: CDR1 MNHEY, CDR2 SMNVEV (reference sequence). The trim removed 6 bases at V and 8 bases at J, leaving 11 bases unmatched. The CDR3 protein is CASRPTGTGGEAFF. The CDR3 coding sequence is TGTGCCAGCAGACCAACGGGGACAGGTGGGGAAGCTTTCTTT.

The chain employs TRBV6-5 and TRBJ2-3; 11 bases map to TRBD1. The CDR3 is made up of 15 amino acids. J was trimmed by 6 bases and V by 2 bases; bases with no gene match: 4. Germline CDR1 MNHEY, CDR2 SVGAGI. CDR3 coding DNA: TGTGCCAGCAGTTACAGGACAGGGGGCCCGGATACGCAGTATTTT. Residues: CASSYRTGGPDTQYF.

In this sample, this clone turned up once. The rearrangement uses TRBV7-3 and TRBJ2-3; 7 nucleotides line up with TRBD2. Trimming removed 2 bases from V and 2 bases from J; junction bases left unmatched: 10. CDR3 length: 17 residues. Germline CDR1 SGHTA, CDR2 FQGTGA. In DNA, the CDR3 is TGTGCCAGCAGCTTAGCGGAAGCGGGGTTCGCCACAGATACGCAGTATTTT. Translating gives CASSLAEAGFATDTQYF.

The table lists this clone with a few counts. Here the CDR3 reads CASSRSGDRVDTEAFF. CDR3 bases: TGCGCCAGCAGCCGAAGTGGGGACAGGGTTGACACTGAAGCTTTCTTT. This rearrangement joins TRBV4-1 to TRBJ1-1, with 9 positions matching TRBD1. V was clipped by 4 bases and J by 3 bases; unmatched bases: 9. CDR1 and CDR2 from the germline V gene are MGHRA and YSYEKL. The CDR3 covers 16 residues.

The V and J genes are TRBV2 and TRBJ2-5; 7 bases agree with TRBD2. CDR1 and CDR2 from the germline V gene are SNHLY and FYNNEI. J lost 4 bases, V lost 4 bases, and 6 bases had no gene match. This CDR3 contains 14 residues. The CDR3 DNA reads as TGTGCCAGCAGTGCACTCAGCGGGGTAGAGACCCAGTACTTC. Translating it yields CASSALSGVETQYF.

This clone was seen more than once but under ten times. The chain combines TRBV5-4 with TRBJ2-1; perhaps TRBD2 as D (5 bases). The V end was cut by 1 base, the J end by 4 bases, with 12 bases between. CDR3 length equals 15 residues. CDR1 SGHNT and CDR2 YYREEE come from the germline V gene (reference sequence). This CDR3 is CASSLTQRTYNEQFF. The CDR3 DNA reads TGTGCCAGCAGCTTGACACAGCGGACTTACAATGAGCAGTTCTTC.

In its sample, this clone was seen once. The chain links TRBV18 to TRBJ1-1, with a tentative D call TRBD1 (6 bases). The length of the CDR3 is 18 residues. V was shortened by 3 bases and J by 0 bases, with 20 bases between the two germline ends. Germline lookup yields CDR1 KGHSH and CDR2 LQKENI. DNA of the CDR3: TGTGCCAGCTCACCGCGACGTACACAGGGTTCCATGAACACTGAAGCTTTCTTT. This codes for CASSPRRTQGSMNTEAFF.

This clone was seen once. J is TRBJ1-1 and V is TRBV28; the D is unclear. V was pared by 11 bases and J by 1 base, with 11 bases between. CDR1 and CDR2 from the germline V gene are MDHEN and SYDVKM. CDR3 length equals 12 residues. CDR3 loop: CAWRTRNTEAFF. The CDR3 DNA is TGTGCCTGGAGGACTCGGAACACTGAAGCTTTCTTT. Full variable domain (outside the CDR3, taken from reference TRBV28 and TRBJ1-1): DVKVTQSSRYLVKRTGEKVFLECVQDMDHENMFWYRQDPGLGLRLIYFSYDVKMKEKGDIPEGYSVSREKKERFSLILESASTNQTSMYLCAWRTRNTEAFFGQGTRLTVV.

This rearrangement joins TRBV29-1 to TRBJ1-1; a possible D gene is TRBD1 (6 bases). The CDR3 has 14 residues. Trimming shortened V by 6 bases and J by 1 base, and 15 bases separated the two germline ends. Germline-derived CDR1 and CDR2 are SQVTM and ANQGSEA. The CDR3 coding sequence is TGCAGCGTAAGGGGACAAACGGAGAACACTGAAGCTTTCTTT. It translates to CSVRGQTENTEAFF.

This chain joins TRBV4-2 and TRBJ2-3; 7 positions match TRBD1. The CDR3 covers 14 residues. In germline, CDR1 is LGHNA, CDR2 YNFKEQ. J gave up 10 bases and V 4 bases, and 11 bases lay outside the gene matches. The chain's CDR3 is CASSPGSRQGPQYF. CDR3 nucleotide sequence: TGTGCCAGCAGCCCCGGAAGTCGACAGGGACCGCAGTATTTT.

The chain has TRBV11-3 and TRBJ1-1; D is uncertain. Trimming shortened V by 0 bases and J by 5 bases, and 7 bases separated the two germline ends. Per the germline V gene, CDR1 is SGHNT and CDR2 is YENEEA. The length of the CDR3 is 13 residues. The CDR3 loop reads CASSLDTRTEAFF. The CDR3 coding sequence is TGTGCCAGCAGCTTAGACACGAGGACTGAAGCTTTCTTT.

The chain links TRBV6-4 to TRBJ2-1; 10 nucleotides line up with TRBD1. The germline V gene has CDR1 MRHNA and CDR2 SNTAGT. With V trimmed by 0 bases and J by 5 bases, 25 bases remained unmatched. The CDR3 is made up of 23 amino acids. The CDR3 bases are TGTGCCAGCAGTGACTCGGGACAGGGGCCCACAATGAGCACCCTACGGGCCCACAATGAGCAGTTCTTC. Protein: CASSDSGQGPTMSTLRAHNEQFF.

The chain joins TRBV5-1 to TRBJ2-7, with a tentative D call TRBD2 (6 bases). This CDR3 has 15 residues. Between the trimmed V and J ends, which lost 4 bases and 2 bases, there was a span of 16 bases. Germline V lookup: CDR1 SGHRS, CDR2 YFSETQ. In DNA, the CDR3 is TGCGCCAGCAGCCCTGGGGGGACGCTAGCCTACGAGCAGTACTTC. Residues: CASSPGGTLAYEQYF.